A single sample gave rise to the 21 T cell receptor beta chains below, sequenced in a study of T cells in Graves' hyperthyroidism and ophthalmopathy. The CDR3 regions of TCR beta were amplified from RNA transcripts. A set of HTBI primers served as the primers for a first-round RT-PCR of the TCR CDR3. TCRdb re-derived calls from the multiplex PCR reads in MiXCR, one entry per CDR3 protein. Of around 570,000 distinct CDR3 sequences listed, less than 20% are singletons. Specimen: blood. These receptors originate from a man aged 35-49 years with Graves' ophthalmopathy.

This clonotype was recorded at least ten times. The gene calls are TRBV12-3 or TRBV12-4 and TRBJ1-5, with TRBD1 as a possible D gene (5 bases). This CDR3 has 14 residues. Between the trimmed V and J ends, which lost 5 bases and 9 bases, there was a span of 17 bases. The CDR3 coding sequence is TGTGCCAGCAGTGATGTCGGGACGGCGTGGCCCCAGCATTTT. This sequence encodes CASSDVGTAWPQHF.

J is TRBJ2-5 and V is TRBV25-1, with 10 bases matching TRBD2. J gave up 4 bases and V 2 bases, and 4 bases lay outside the gene matches. The CDR3 sequence is 15 residues long. Germline loops: CDR1 MGHDK, CDR2 SYGVNS. The CDR3 region has the DNA TGTGCCAGCAGTGAAACGGGACTAGCGTCAGAGACCCAGTACTTC. Translated: CASSETGLASETQYF.

This clonotype was seen at least ten times. CDR3 region: CASSAPGGEKLFF. In DNA, the CDR3 is TGTGCCAGCAGCGCGCCTGGGGGCGAAAAACTGTTTTTT. The rearrangement uses TRBV7-9 and TRBJ1-4; perhaps TRBD1 as D (6 bases). The CDR3 has 13 residues. Trimming removed 5 bases from V and 8 bases from J, with 12 bases in between. Germline lookup yields CDR1 SEHNR and CDR2 FQNEAQ (reference sequence). The full variable domain, with the rest looked up from reference TRBV7-9 and TRBJ1-4, is DTGVSQNPRHKITKRGQNVTFRCDPISEHNRLYWYRQTLGQGPEFLTYFQNEAQLEKSRLLSDRFSAERPKGSFSTLEIQRTEQGDSAMYLCASSAPGGEKLFFGSGTQLSVL.

This sequence joins TRBV7-9 and TRBJ1-1; D is perhaps TRBD1 (5 bases). The germline V gene has CDR1 SEHNR and CDR2 FQNEAQ (reference sequence). The CDR3 extends over 13 amino acids. V lost 6 bases and J lost 3, with 11 bases in between. CDR3 in amino acids: CASRIRGDTEAFF. The CDR3 DNA reads TGTGCCAGCAGAATACGGGGGGACACTGAAGCTTTCTTT.

This clonotype was seen a handful of times. The V gene is TRBV7-6, the J gene TRBJ1-1; weak D call: TRBD1 (6 bases). Germline V gene sequence: CDR1 SGHVS, CDR2 FNYEAQ. V lost 5 bases, J lost 1 base, and 14 bases lay in between. The CDR3 runs 15 residues. The CDR3 sequence: CASSPAGVGNTEAFF. The CDR3 DNA is TGTGCCAGCAGCCCCGCAGGGGTGGGGAACACTGAAGCTTTCTTT.

In its sample, this clonotype was seen a few times. A read error may explain this, as a much larger clone is one base away. The V and J genes are TRBV2 and TRBJ2-3; 7 nucleotides agree with TRBD1. CDR1 and CDR2 from the germline V gene are SNHLY and FYNNEI. The CDR3 covers 15 residues. The CDR3 reads CASSQTGVFTNTQYF. Written as DNA, the CDR3 is TGTGCCAGCAGTCAAACAGGGGTCTTCACAAATACGCAGTATTTT.

Many counts were recorded for this clonotype. The J gene is TRBJ2-5, the V gene TRBV20-1; the match to TRBD2 covers 12 bases. V lost 0 bases and J lost 9; bases outside the gene matches: 11. The length of the CDR3 is 16 residues. Germline CDR1 is DFQATT and CDR2 is SNEGSKA (reference sequence). This chain's CDR3 is CSAREASGGALRAQYF. The CDR3 DNA follows: TGCAGTGCTAGAGAGGCTAGCGGGGGGGCCCTCAGGGCCCAGTACTTC.

This chain links TRBV12-3 or TRBV12-4 with TRBJ2-2; perhaps TRBD2 as D (7 bases). This CDR3 is 15 amino acids long. The V end lost 3 bases, the J end lost 2 bases, and 10 bases lay between the germline ends. The CDR3 protein is CASSFGGRNTGELFF. The CDR3 DNA reads as TGTGCCAGCAGTTTCGGGGGGCGAAACACCGGGGAGCTGTTTTTT.

In this sample, this clonotype turned up many times. This chain connects TRBV28 to TRBJ2-6; D remains unclear. V lost 10 bases to trimming and J lost 3 bases, with 7 bases between them. This CDR3 is 12 amino acids long. CDR1 and CDR2 from the germline V gene are MDHEN and SYDVKM. This chain's CDR3 is CATSVGANVLTF. The DNA for the CDR3 is TGTGCCACCAGCGTTGGGGCCAACGTCCTGACTTTC.

This clonotype was picked up a small number of times. V and J are TRBV27 and TRBJ1-2, with no clear D. This CDR3 spans 15 amino acids. Germline V gene sequence: CDR1 MNHEY, CDR2 SMNVEV (reference sequence). V shed 0 bases and J shed 3 bases, with 11 bases lying between them. The CDR3 sequence: CASSLSIQDDYGYTF. The CDR3 nucleotides are TGTGCCAGCAGTTTATCTATCCAGGATGACTATGGCTACACCTTC.

As for this clonotype: This clone may be a read error of a much larger clone one base away. The V call is TRBV5-1, the J call TRBJ2-7; D gene ambiguous. The germline V and J ends were trimmed by 2 bases and 5 bases, with 8 bases remaining between them. From germline, CDR1 is SGHRS and CDR2 YFSETQ. The CDR3 loop spans 12 amino acids. Here the CDR3 reads CASSLLRNEQYF. In DNA, the CDR3 is TGCGCCAGCAGCTTATTACGGAACGAGCAGTACTTC. Complete variable domain (other parts from reference TRBV5-1 and TRBJ2-7): KAGVTQTPRYLIKTRGQQVTLSCSPISGHRSVSWYQQTPGQGLQFLFEYFSETQRNKGNFPGRFSGRQFSNSRSEMNVSTLELGDSALYLCASSLLRNEQYFGPGTRLTVT.

The chain carries TRBV28 and TRBJ2-1; 7 nucleotides line up with TRBD2. Germline CDR1 reads MDHEN; CDR2 reads SYDVKM. The CDR3 runs 14 residues. V lost 4 bases and J lost 6; bases outside the gene matches: 6. The CDR3 here is CASSSRGDRNEQFF. CDR3 nucleotide sequence: TGTGCCAGCAGTTCCCGGGGGGATCGCAATGAGCAGTTCTTC.

In this sample, this clonotype turned up many times. The CDR3 sequence: CASTPTLGQRYTEAFF. For the CDR3, the DNA is TGTGCCAGCACCCCGACTCTCGGGCAAAGATACACTGAAGCTTTCTTT. The rearrangement uses TRBV11-2 and TRBJ1-1; D gene uncertain. The CDR3 extends over 16 amino acids. Looked up from germline, CDR1 is SGHAT and CDR2 is FQNNGV. Between the trimmed V and J ends, which lost 7 bases and 3 bases, there was a span of 21 bases.

The rearrangement uses TRBV12-3 or TRBV12-4 and TRBJ2-4, with D possibly being TRBD1 or TRBD2 (5 bases each). Trimming pared 3 bases from V and 5 bases from J, leaving 8 bases between. The CDR3 totals 13 residues. The CDR3: CASSFEGQNIQYF. DNA for the CDR3: TGTGCCAGCAGTTTTGAGGGGCAAAACATTCAGTACTTC.

This clonotype has a handful of counts. The chain joins TRBV5-1 to TRBJ1-1; D is uncertain. The V end was cut by 0 bases, the J end by 8 bases, with 17 bases between. This CDR3 is 15 amino acids long. Germline V CDR1 and CDR2: SGHRS, YFSETQ. CDR3 DNA: TGCGCCAGCAGCTTGGCTAGAACCGCCGGAGGAGAAGCTTTCTTT. Protein product: CASSLARTAGGEAFF.

This chain connects TRBV19 to TRBJ2-3; 13 bases are a match to TRBD2. The V gene end was trimmed by 10 bases and the J gene end by 5 bases; junction bases not matched to a gene: 3. In germline, CDR1 is LNHDA, CDR2 SQIVND (reference sequence). The CDR3 is made up of 13 amino acids. The chain's CDR3 is CATGLAGEDTQYF. The CDR3 coding sequence is TGTGCCACCGGACTAGCGGGAGAAGATACGCAGTATTTT.

This sequence joins TRBV19 and TRBJ2-2; D is perhaps TRBD1 or TRBD2 (5 bases each). The germline V gene has CDR1 LNHDA and CDR2 SQIVND (reference sequence). The CDR3 loop spans 14 amino acids. The V and J ends lost 4 bases and 4 bases respectively, with 10 bases between them. CDR3 region: CASSKGPSTGELFF. The CDR3 DNA follows: TGTGCCAGTAGTAAGGGACCTTCCACCGGGGAGCTGTTTTTT. Drawing the rest from reference TRBV19 and TRBJ2-2, the complete variable domain is DGGITQSPKYLFRKEGQNVTLSCEQNLNHDAMYWYRQDPGQGLRLIYYSQIVNDFQKGDIAEGYSVSREKKESFPLTVTSAQKNPTAFYLCASSKGPSTGELFFGEGSRLTVL.

This clonotype was detected only a few times. The CDR3 bases are TGCGCCAGCAGTCCCCAGGTCCGCGGTCCGACCACTGAAGCTTTCTTT. Translated: CASSPQVRGPTTEAFF. The J gene is TRBJ1-1, the V gene TRBV5-1, with D uncertain. With 5 bases removed from V and 4 bases from J, the gap between germline ends came to 21 bases. The CDR3 is 16 amino acids. The germline gives CDR1 SGHRS, CDR2 YFSETQ.

This clonotype has ten or more counts. This chain connects TRBV30 to TRBJ1-1; D is ambiguous. Per germline, CDR1 GTSNPN and CDR2 SVGIG (reference sequence). The V gene lost 0 bases and the J gene lost 0 bases, with 8 bases spanning the gap. The CDR3 extends over 14 amino acids. CDR3 sequence (DNA): TGTGCCTGGAGTGTCGGCATACTGAACACTGAAGCTTTCTTT. Protein: CAWSVGILNTEAFF. The variable domain in full, with the rest retrieved from reference TRBV30 and TRBJ1-1, is SQTIHQWPATLVQPVGSPLSLECTVEGTSNPNLYWYRQAAGRGLQLLFYSVGIGQISSEVPQNLSASRPQDRQFILSSKKLLLSDSGFYLCAWSVGILNTEAFFGQGTRLTVV.

This clonotype has just a few counts. The J gene is TRBJ2-2, the V gene TRBV6-2 or TRBV6-3; 11 bases align to TRBD2. Germline values: CDR1 MNHEY, CDR2 SVGEGT. This CDR3 spans 19 amino acids. The V gene end was trimmed by 6 bases and the J gene end by 3 bases; junction bases not matched to a gene: 15. CDR3 sequence reads: CASSPPIAGLAEHTGELFF. The DNA for the CDR3 is TGTGCCAGCAGCCCCCCCATTGCGGGACTAGCGGAGCACACCGGGGAGCTGTTTTTT.

The rearrangement joins TRBV18 to TRBJ1-5; the D is unclear. Trimming stripped 0 bases from V and 5 bases from J, with 5 bases between. From germline, CDR1 is KGHSH and CDR2 LQKENI. This CDR3 spans 13 amino acids. The CDR3 spells CASSPPGDQPQHF. The CDR3 DNA reads as TGTGCCAGCTCACCACCGGGAGATCAGCCCCAGCATTTT.